The text below deals with one T cell receptor (beta chain). Per the original methods: From reference gene primer amplification, estimates of nucleated cell counts were derived. Some clones are missing from TCRdb's copy, which holds only in-frame ones; the method was immunoSEQ multiplex PCR. V and J calls plus clone size are reproduced from that table; the DNA served to infer D and trimming. The sample lists 70,000 to 95,000 clones; 75% to 95% were seen once. The data derive from a study of blood T cell repertoires in COVID-19. On the study more broadly: Material from acute and convalescent COVID-19 was sourced from the United States, Italy and Spain. Sample material is recorded as cDNA or gDNA derived from T cells, B-cell-depleted T cells, or PBMCs.

This CDR3 spans 15 amino acids. V gave up 5 bases and J gave up 2 bases; unmatched junction bases: 6. Germline assignment: CDR1 SGHTA and CDR2 FQGNSA. This chain connects TRBV7-2 to TRBJ2-1, with 7 bases matching TRBD2. The TCR originated in a woman aged 45-60 years in a cohort sampled during active COVID-19. Sequenced material: peripheral blood. CDR3 protein: CASSVTGTTYNEQFF. The CDR3, as DNA: TGTGCCAGCAGCGTCACCGGGACTACCTACAATGAGCAGTTCTTC.